The 28 T cell receptor beta chains in this list originate from one sample, sequenced in a study of blood T cell repertoires in COVID-19. Profiled with immunoSEQ multiplex PCR; TCRdb holds only in-frame clones, not every one. Here the sample spans 200,000 or so clones, roughly 86% being singletons. Sequenced sample: peripheral blood. These receptors were obtained from a man aged 60 to 75 with acute or convalescent COVID-19.

The V and J genes are TRBV5-1 and TRBJ2-2; D is unresolved. Between the trimmed V and J ends, which lost 0 bases and 4 bases, there was a span of 16 bases. CDR3 length: 17 residues. Germline values: CDR1 SGHRS, CDR2 YFSETQ. CDR3 protein: CASSLGIPDGGTGELFF. The CDR3 DNA reads as TGCGCCAGCAGCTTGGGTATTCCAGACGGCGGCACCGGGGAGCTGTTTTTT. Looking up the rest from reference TRBV5-1 and TRBJ2-2 gives the full variable domain: KAGVTQTPRYLIKTRGQQVTLSCSPISGHRSVSWYQQTPGQGLQFLFEYFSETQRNKGNFPGRFSGRQFSNSRSEMNVSTLELGDSALYLCASSLGIPDGGTGELFFGEGSRLTVL.

This chain joins TRBV5-1 and TRBJ2-7, with 7 bases identical to TRBD1. Trimming took 4 bases from V and 3 from J; bases not matched to a gene: 7. The CDR3 runs to 14 residues. Germline CDR1 is SGHRS and CDR2 is YFSETQ. The DNA for the CDR3 is TGCGCCAGCAGCCCGACAGGGAATCACTACGAGCAGTACTTC. This gives the protein CASSPTGNHYEQYF.

Points on this clone: A much larger clone lies one base from this, so it may be a read error. V and J are TRBV13 and TRBJ2-2; a weak D match, TRBD2 (6 bases). Germline V gives CDR1 PRHDT, CDR2 FYEKMQ (reference sequence). CDR3 length equals 15 residues. V was clipped by 3 bases and J by 0 bases, with 8 bases between them. In DNA form, the CDR3 reads TGTGCCAGCAGCTTCACGGGGGCGAACACCGGGGAGCTGTTTTTT. Its protein is CASSFTGANTGELFF. The full variable domain, its missing parts supplied by reference TRBV13 and TRBJ2-2, is AAGVIQSPRHLIKEKRETATLKCYPIPRHDTVYWYQQGPGQDPQFLISFYEKMQSDKGSIPDRFSAQQFSDYHSELNMSSLELGDSALYFCASSFTGANTGELFFGEGSRLTVL.

This clone was observed a single time. The chain carries TRBV19 and TRBJ1-2; 9 positions agree with TRBD1. V trimming: 6 bases; J trimming: 5 bases; junction bases outside the gene matches: 10. Germline V gives CDR1 LNHDA, CDR2 SQIVND (reference sequence). The CDR3 runs 15 residues. CDR3 coding DNA: TGTGCCAGTAGCCGGCCGGGGGACAGGGTGTATGGCTACACCTTC. Its translation: CASSRPGDRVYGYTF.

This chain links TRBV6-1 with TRBJ2-7; 10 bases match TRBD1. The germline gives CDR1 MNHNS, CDR2 SASEGT. The junction had 7 bases not matched to a gene; V was cut back by 2 bases and J by 6 bases. This CDR3 has 15 amino acids. CDR3 loop: CASSERDRGKREQYF. DNA for the CDR3: TGTGCCAGCAGTGAAAGGGACAGGGGCAAGCGCGAGCAGTACTTC.

This clone showed up just once. V is TRBV13 and J is TRBJ2-3; 10 bases are a match to TRBD2. The CDR3 extends over 16 amino acids. Germline CDR1 reads PRHDT; CDR2 reads FYEKMQ (reference sequence). V trimming: 1 base; J trimming: 5 bases; junction bases outside the gene matches: 6. The CDR3 DNA follows: TGTGCCAGCAGCTTAGCCGGGCTAGCGGGGGTAGATACGCAGTATTTT. Protein product: CASSLAGLAGVDTQYF.

The V and J genes are TRBV10-3 and TRBJ2-3; 8 nucleotides agree with TRBD1. Losses at the gene ends were 8 bases for V and 4 bases for J; bases not matched to a gene: 8. The CDR3 is made up of 14 amino acids. Germline assignment: CDR1 ENHRY and CDR2 SYGVKD. DNA of the CDR3: TGTGCCATCTCCAGGGACAGGACCCCAGATACGCAGTATTTT. The encoded protein is CAISRDRTPDTQYF.

This chain links TRBV9 with TRBJ2-4, with TRBD2 identical over 10 bases. The ends lost 0 bases at V and 2 bases at J; junction bases unmatched: 11. There are 19 residues in the CDR3. Looked up from germline, CDR1 is SGDLS and CDR2 is YYNGEE. CDR3 nucleotides: TGTGCCAGCAGCGTAGATCGAGCGGGGGGGCCCAAGACCAAAAACATTCAGTACTTC. This gives the protein CASSVDRAGGPKTKNIQYF.

The chain recombines TRBV7-6 with TRBJ2-2; TRBD1 is a possible D gene (5 bases). Trimming cost V 6 bases and J 1 base, with 9 bases left between them. Germline CDR1 and CDR2: SGHVS and FNYEAQ. CDR3 length: 14 amino acids. In DNA, the CDR3 is TGTGCCAGCAGGACAGAATTGAACACCGGGGAGCTGTTTTTT. Its protein product is CASRTELNTGELFF. Variable domain in full (rest from reference TRBV7-6 and TRBJ2-2): GAGVSQSPRYKVTKRGQDVALRCDPISGHVSLYWYRQALGQGPEFLTYFNYEAQQDKSGLPNDRFSAERPEGSISTLTIQRTEQRDSAMYRCASRTELNTGELFFGEGSRLTVL.

Only one count was recorded for this clone. The chain links TRBV3-1 (or the pseudogene TRBV3-2) to TRBJ1-3; TRBD1 is a possible D gene (6 bases). The CDR3 consists of 12 residues. CDR1 is LGHDT and CDR2 is YNNKEL in the germline V gene (reference sequence). V was clipped by 3 bases and J by 8 bases, with 8 bases between them. CDR3 DNA: TGTGCCAGCAGCCATCCAGGGGACACCATATATTTT. It is translated as CASSHPGDTIYF.

The chain carries TRBV6-1 and TRBJ2-1, with D hard to call. Germline CDR1 MNHNS, CDR2 SASEGT. V shed 1 base and J shed 4 bases, with 8 bases lying between them. This CDR3 spans 14 amino acids. CDR3 amino acids: CASSEDRSYNEQFF. In DNA, the CDR3 is TGTGCCAGCAGTGAAGATAGGAGTTACAATGAGCAGTTCTTC.

The CDR3 coding sequence is TGCGCCAGCAGCCAAGCGCGGGGACTCTCCTATGGCTACACCTTC. Translation: CASSQARGLSYGYTF. The rearrangement uses TRBV4-3 and TRBJ1-2; D may be TRBD1 (5 bases). V dropped 1 base and J dropped 4 bases, with 13 bases sitting between them. This CDR3 comprises 15 residues. Germline values: CDR1 LGHNA, CDR2 YSLEER.

The J gene is TRBJ1-5, the V gene TRBV28, with TRBD1 identical over 10 bases. Germline trimming cut 6 bases from V and 3 bases from J; bases unmatched to any gene: 8. The V gene's germline CDR1 is MDHEN and CDR2 SYDVKM. The CDR3 totals 16 residues. CDR3 in DNA: TGTGCCAGCAGGACCTTCGGGACAGGGGACAATCAGCCCCAGCATTTT. It yields the protein CASRTFGTGDNQPQHF.

Many counts were recorded for this clone. The V call is TRBV7-7, the J call TRBJ2-3; 7 nucleotides align to TRBD2. Germline CDR1 reads SSHAT; CDR2 reads FNYEAQ (reference sequence). Trimming at V came to 5 bases and at J to 4 bases, leaving 6 bases not matched to a gene. The CDR3 extends over 14 amino acids. CDR3 bases: TGTGCCAGCAGCCATTCTAGCGGCGCAGATACGCAGTATTTT. Residues: CASSHSSGADTQYF.

This chain connects TRBV4-1 to TRBJ1-5; 9 nucleotides agree with TRBD1. The J segment lost 0 bases and the V segment lost 4 bases, leaving 4 bases of the junction unmatched. Germline V gene sequence: CDR1 MGHRA, CDR2 YSYEKL. The CDR3 is 16 residues long. CDR3 nucleotide sequence: TGCGCCAGCAGCCCTGGACAGGGGAATAGCAATCAGCCCCAGCATTTT. Its translation is CASSPGQGNSNQPQHF.

This chain links TRBV7-3 with TRBJ2-2; unclear D gene. CDR1 is SGHTA, CDR2 FQGTGA, per germline. The CDR3 contains 16 residues. Trimming cost V 5 bases and J 4 bases, with 17 bases left between them. The CDR3 nucleotides are TGTGCCAGCAGCCCCCAGAGCACTATACCCACCGGGGAGCTGTTTTTT. Protein sequence: CASSPQSTIPTGELFF.

This clone was detected only once. The chain links TRBV11-3 to TRBJ2-3, with 7 nucleotides matching TRBD2. CDR1 and CDR2 (germline): SGHNT, YENEEA. Trimming took 5 bases from V and 2 from J; bases not matched to a gene: 13. CDR3 length: 17 amino acids. CDR3 region: CASSQGGGPTLTDTQYF. In nucleotides, the CDR3 is TGTGCCAGCAGCCAGGGCGGGGGACCCACCCTCACAGATACGCAGTATTTT.

The V gene is TRBV6-5, the J gene TRBJ2-6; no reliable D call. The CDR3 is 13 amino acids. The germline CDR1 and CDR2 sequences are MNHEY and SVGAGI. V was shortened by 5 bases and J by 1 base, with 3 bases between the two germline ends. The chain's CDR3 is CASSRSGANVLTF. CDR3 in DNA: TGTGCCAGCAGTCGTTCTGGGGCCAACGTCCTGACTTTC.

The rearrangement uses TRBV6-5 and TRBJ2-1; D ambiguous. Per germline, CDR1 MNHEY and CDR2 SVGAGI. The CDR3 contains 12 residues. V lost 6 bases and J lost 9, with 12 bases in between. In nucleotides, the CDR3 is TGTGCCAGCAGCTCCTCCCTCGGTGAGCAGTTCTTC. Amino acid sequence: CASSSSLGEQFF.

The chain has TRBV14 and TRBJ1-6, with TRBD1 as a possible D gene (6 bases). This CDR3 comprises 14 residues. Per germline, CDR1 SGHDN and CDR2 FVKESK. The V gene lost 4 bases and the J gene lost 10 bases, with 14 bases spanning the gap. DNA of the CDR3: TGTGCCAGCAGCCTGAGGGGGGGACGCTCACCCCTCCACTTT. Residues: CASSLRGGRSPLHF.

V gene TRBV9 combines with J gene TRBJ2-7, with D hard to call. Germline CDR1 SGDLS, CDR2 YYNGEE. The CDR3 totals 12 residues. With 6 bases removed from V and 3 bases from J, the gap between germline ends came to 10 bases. CDR3 DNA sequence: TGTGCCAGCACCCTCATCGGCTACGAGCAGTACTTC. Encoded protein: CASTLIGYEQYF.

Comment on this clone: Other DNA variants within this sample encode the same CDR3. The rearrangement joins TRBV29-1 to TRBJ2-7; a weak D match, TRBD1 (5 bases). V lost 6 bases and J lost 1, with 10 bases in between. The germline gives CDR1 SQVTM, CDR2 ANQGSEA. The CDR3 totals 12 residues. In DNA, the CDR3 is TGCAGCGTCGTAACAGGATCCTACGAGCAGTACTTC. The encoded protein is CSVVTGSYEQYF.

CDR3 sequence reads: CASRRGGGTGELFF. CDR3 coding DNA: TGCGCCAGCCGCCGCGGGGGGGGCACCGGGGAGCTGTTTTTT. V usage is TRBV5-1 and J usage is TRBJ2-2; 9 bases line up with TRBD2. V was pared by 7 bases and J by 4 bases, with 5 bases of the junction left unmatched. The germline CDR1 and CDR2 sequences are SGHRS and YFSETQ. The CDR3 has 14 amino acids.

The gene calls are TRBV7-3 and TRBJ1-3; a weak D match, TRBD1 (5 bases). The germline CDR1 and CDR2 sequences are SGHTA and FQGTGA. V was cut by 5 bases and J by 1 base, with 9 bases left in between. The CDR3 loop spans 14 amino acids. The CDR3 sequence: CASSDGGSGNTIYF. Written as DNA, the CDR3 is TGTGCCAGCAGCGACGGGGGGTCTGGAAACACCATATATTTT.

The chain links TRBV6-2 or TRBV6-3 to TRBJ2-7; unclear D gene. The V end lost 6 bases, the J end lost 2 bases, and 14 bases lay between the germline ends. The germline gives CDR1 MNHEY, CDR2 SVGEGT. There are 14 residues in the CDR3. DNA of the CDR3: TGTGCCAGCAGCTGGAGACCCGCGGCCTACGAGCAGTACTTC. Protein sequence: CASSWRPAAYEQYF.

This chain joins TRBV7-2 and TRBJ2-1; D possibly corresponds to TRBD1 (6 bases). This CDR3 contains 12 residues. V was pared by 3 bases and J by 9 bases, with 9 bases between. In germline, CDR1 is SGHTA, CDR2 FQGNSA. The CDR3 reads CASSFDRFEQFF. The CDR3 nucleotides are TGTGCCAGCAGCTTTGACAGGTTTGAGCAGTTCTTC.

The V call is TRBV11-2, the J call TRBJ2-1; 8 bases agree with TRBD2. V shed 5 bases, J shed 3 bases, and the junction held 9 bases outside the gene matches. Per germline, CDR1 SGHAT and CDR2 FQNNGV. This CDR3 region has 16 residues. The CDR3 reads CASSLLAGPLYNEQFF. CDR3 sequence (DNA): TGTGCCAGCAGCCTCTTAGCGGGACCGCTCTACAATGAGCAGTTCTTC.

The chain links TRBV6-2 or TRBV6-3 to TRBJ2-3; 9 nucleotides match TRBD1. Germline assignment: CDR1 MNHEY and CDR2 SVGEGT. The CDR3 runs 18 residues. V was clipped by 6 bases and J by 1 base; unmatched bases: 14. The CDR3 bases are TGTGCCAGCAGCCCCCTCACATTGGGACAGGGACGCACAGATACGCAGTATTTT. Amino acid sequence: CASSPLTLGQGRTDTQYF.